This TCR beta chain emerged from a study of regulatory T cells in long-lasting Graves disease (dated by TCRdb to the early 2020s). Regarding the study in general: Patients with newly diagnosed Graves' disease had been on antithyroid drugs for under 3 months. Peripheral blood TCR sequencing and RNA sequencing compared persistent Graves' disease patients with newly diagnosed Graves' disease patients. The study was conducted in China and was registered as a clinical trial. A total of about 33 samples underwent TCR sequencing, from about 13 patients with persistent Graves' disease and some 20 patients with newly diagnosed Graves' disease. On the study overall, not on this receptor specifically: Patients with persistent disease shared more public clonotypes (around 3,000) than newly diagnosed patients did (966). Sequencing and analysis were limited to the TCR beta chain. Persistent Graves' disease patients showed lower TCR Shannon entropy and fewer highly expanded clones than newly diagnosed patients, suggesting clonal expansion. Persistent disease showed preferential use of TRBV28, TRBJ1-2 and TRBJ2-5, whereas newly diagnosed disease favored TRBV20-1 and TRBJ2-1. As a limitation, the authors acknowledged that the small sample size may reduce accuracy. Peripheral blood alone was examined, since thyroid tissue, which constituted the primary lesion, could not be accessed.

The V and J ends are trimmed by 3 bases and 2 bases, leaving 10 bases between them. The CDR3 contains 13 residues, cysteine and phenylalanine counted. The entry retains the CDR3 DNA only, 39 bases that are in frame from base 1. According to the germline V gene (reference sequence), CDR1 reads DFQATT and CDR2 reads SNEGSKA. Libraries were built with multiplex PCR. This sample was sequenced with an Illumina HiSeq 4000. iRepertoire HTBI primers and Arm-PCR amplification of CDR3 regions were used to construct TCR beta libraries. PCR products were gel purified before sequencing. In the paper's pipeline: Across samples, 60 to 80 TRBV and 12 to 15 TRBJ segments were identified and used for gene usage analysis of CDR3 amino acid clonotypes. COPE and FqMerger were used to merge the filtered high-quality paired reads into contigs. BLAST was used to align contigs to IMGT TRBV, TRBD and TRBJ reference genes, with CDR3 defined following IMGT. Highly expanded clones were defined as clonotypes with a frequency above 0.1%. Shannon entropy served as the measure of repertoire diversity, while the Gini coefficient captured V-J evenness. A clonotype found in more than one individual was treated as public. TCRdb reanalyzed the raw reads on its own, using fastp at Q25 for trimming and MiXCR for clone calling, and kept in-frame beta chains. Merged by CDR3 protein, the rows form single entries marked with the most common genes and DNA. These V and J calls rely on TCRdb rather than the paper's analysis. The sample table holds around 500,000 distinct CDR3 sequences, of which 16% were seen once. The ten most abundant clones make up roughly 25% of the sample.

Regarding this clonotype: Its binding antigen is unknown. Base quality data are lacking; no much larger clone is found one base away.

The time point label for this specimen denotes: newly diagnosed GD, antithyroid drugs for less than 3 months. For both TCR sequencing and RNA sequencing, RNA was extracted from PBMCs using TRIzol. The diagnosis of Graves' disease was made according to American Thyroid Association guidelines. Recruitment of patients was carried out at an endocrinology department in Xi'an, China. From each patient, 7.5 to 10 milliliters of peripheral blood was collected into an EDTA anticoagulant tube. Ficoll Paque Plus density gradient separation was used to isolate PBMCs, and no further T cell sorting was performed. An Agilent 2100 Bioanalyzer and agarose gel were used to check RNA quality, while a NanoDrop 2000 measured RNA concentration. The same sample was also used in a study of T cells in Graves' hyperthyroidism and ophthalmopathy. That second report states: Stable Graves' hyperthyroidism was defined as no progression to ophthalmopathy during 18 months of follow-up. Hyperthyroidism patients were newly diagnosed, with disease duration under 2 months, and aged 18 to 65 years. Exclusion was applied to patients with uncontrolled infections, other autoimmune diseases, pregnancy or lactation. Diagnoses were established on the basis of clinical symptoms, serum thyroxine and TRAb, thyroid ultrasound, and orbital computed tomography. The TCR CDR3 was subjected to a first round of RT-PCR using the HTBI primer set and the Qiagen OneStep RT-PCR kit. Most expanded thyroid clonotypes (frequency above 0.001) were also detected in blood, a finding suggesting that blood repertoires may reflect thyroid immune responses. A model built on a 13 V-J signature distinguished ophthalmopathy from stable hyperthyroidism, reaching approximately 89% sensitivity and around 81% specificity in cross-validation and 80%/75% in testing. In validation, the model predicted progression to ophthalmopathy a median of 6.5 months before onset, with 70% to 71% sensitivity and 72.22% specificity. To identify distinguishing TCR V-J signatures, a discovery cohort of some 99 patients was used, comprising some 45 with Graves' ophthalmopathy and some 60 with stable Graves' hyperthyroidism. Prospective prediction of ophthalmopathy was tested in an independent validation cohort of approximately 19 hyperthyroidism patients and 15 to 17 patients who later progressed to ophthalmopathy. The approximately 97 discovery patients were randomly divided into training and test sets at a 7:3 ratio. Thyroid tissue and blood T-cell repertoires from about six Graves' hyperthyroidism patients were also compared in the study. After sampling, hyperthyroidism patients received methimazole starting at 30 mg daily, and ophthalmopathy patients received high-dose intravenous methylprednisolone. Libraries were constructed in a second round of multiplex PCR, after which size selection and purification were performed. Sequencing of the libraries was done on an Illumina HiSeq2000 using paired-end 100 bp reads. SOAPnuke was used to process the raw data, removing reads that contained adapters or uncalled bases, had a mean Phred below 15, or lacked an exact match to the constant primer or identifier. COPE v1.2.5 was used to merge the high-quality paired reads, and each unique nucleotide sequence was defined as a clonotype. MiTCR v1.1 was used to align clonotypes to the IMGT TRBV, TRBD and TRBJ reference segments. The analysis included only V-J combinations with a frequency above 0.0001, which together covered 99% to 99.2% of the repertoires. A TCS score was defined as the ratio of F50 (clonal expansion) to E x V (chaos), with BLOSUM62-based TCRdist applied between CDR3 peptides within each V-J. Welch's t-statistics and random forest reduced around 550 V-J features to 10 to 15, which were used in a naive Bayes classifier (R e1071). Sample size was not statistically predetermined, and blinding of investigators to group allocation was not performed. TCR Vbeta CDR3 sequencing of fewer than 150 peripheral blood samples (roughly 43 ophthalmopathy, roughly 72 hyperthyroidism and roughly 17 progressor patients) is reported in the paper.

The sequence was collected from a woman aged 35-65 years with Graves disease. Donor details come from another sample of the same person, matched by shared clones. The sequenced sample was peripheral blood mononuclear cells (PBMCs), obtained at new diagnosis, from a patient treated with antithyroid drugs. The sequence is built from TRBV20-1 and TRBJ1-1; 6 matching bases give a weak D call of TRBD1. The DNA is TGCAGTGCTAGGACAGGCCCCAACACTGAAGCTTTCTTT. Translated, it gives CSARTGPNTEAFF.